The 9 T cell receptor beta chains presented below share a single source sample, sequenced in a study of blood T cell repertoires in COVID-19. The method was immunoSEQ multiplex PCR; TCRdb's version includes in-frame clones alone and lacks a portion of them. Of around 310,000 clones detected, roughly 91% appear once; the ten largest clones hold about 8.4%. Sample: PBMCs or T cells enriched from blood (not recorded which). Source of these receptors: a woman aged 25 to 39 who had recovered from COVID-19.

The chain is built from TRBV13 and TRBJ2-1; the match to TRBD2 covers 7 bases. CDR1 and CDR2 from the germline V gene are PRHDT and FYEKMQ (reference sequence). Trimming removed 5 bases from V and 7 bases from J; junction bases left unmatched: 14. This CDR3 comprises 16 residues. The CDR3 reads CASSPSLGRLGNEQFF. DNA for the CDR3: TGTGCCAGCAGCCCAAGCCTCGGGAGGTTGGGTAATGAGCAGTTCTTC.

This chain uses TRBV11-3 with TRBJ2-3; possibly TRBD1 for D (5 bases). In germline, CDR1 is SGHNT, CDR2 YENEEA. V gave up 3 bases and J gave up 4 bases, with 11 bases separating them. This CDR3 has 14 amino acids. Here the CDR3 DNA reads TGTGCCAGCAGCTTGGGGCAGGGTTCAGATACGCAGTATTTT. It encodes CASSLGQGSDTQYF.

The V gene is TRBV7-2, the J gene TRBJ2-7; no definite D call. The germline V gene encodes CDR1 SGHTA and CDR2 FQGNSA. The CDR3 length is 13 residues. V was trimmed by 5 bases and J by 1 base, leaving 9 bases between them. CDR3 in DNA: TGTGCCAGCAGCCCTACGATTTCCTACGAGCAGTACTTC. This translates into CASSPTISYEQYF.

Of note for this clone: The identical CDR3 is also encoded by other nucleotide sequences in the sample. This sequence joins TRBV18 and TRBJ2-3; TRBD2 matches 8 bases. CDR3 size: 14 residues. The ends lost 6 bases at V and 3 bases at J; junction bases unmatched: 5. Germline V gene lookup returns CDR1 KGHSH and CDR2 LQKENI. The CDR3 loop is CASSPGTSTDTQYF. DNA for the CDR3: TGTGCCAGCTCTCCTGGGACTAGTACAGATACGCAGTATTTT.

This clone was seen just once. This chain joins TRBV5-8 and TRBJ2-7, with TRBD2 identical over 9 bases. The germline V gene has CDR1 SGHTS and CDR2 YDEGEE. The CDR3 totals 16 residues. Losses at the gene ends were 4 bases for V and 6 bases for J; bases not matched to a gene: 14. The CDR3 nucleotides read TGTGCCAGCAGCACTCTAGCGGGACGAGGAGTACGCGAGCAGTACTTC. It specifies CASSTLAGRGVREQYF.

The rearrangement joins TRBV18 to TRBJ2-1, with 7 bases fitting TRBD2. After removal of 0 bases from V and 1 base from J, the junction contained 3 bases not matched to a gene. The CDR3 loop spans 16 amino acids. CDR1 and CDR2 from the germline V gene are KGHSH and LQKENI. The CDR3 spells CASSPPLAESYNEQFF. DNA for the CDR3: TGTGCCAGCTCACCACCTCTAGCGGAGTCCTACAATGAGCAGTTCTTC.

The chain links TRBV11-2 to TRBJ2-4; perhaps TRBD2 as D (5 bases). The V end was cut by 0 bases, the J end by 0 bases, with 15 bases between. The CDR3 is made up of 18 amino acids. Germline V gene data show CDR1 as SGHAT and CDR2 as FQNNGV. The CDR3 sequence: CASSLDLQTKLAKNIQYF. DNA of the CDR3: TGTGCCAGCAGCTTAGATTTACAGACTAAACTAGCCAAAAACATTCAGTACTTC.

CDR3 loop: CAIMSGPSYEQYF. DNA of the CDR3: TGTGCCATCATGAGCGGGCCCTCCTACGAGCAGTACTTC. The gene calls are TRBV10-3 and TRBJ2-7; TRBD2 might be the D (6 bases). CDR1 is ENHRY, CDR2 SYGVKD, per germline. With 7 bases removed from V and 0 bases from J, the gap between germline ends came to 10 bases. The CDR3 consists of 13 residues.

The sample holds one count of this clone. The chain has TRBV6-4 and TRBJ1-2, with TRBD1 identical over 10 bases. Trimming at V came to 3 bases and at J to 10 bases, leaving 14 bases not matched to a gene. Per the germline V gene, CDR1 is MRHNA and CDR2 is SNTAGT. The CDR3 runs to 16 residues. CDR3 residues: CASSDYDRGLSIVYTF. CDR3 sequence (DNA): TGTGCCAGCAGTGATTACGACAGGGGGCTCAGTATCGTCTACACCTTC.